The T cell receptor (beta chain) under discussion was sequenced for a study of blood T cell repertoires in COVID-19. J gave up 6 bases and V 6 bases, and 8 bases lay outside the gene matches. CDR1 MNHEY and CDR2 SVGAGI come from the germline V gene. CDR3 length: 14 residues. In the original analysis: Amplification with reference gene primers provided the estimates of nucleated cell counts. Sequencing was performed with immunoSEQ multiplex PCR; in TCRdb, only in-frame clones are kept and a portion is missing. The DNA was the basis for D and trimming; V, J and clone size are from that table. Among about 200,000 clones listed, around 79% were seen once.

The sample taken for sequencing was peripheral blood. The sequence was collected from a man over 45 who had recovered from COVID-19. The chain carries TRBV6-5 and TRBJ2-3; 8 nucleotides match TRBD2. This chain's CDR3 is CASSQREGRDTQYF. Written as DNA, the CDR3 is TGTGCCAGCAGCCAACGGGAGGGCCGTGATACGCAGTATTTT.